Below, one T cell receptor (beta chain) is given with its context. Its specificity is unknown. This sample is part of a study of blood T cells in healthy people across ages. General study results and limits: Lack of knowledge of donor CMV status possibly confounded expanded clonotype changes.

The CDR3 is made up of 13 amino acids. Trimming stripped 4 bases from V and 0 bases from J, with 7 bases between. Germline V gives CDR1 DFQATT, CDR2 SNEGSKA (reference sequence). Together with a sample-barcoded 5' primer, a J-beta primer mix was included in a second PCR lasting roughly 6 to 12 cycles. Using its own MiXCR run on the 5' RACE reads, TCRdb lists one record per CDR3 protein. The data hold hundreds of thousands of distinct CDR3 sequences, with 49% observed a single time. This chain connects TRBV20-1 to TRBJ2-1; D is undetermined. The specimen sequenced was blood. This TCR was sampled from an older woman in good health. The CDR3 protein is CSANGYSYNEQFF. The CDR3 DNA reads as TGCAGTGCTAACGGTTACTCCTACAATGAGCAGTTCTTC.